This T cell receptor beta chain originates from a study of control samples from healthy donors and cancer patients. Only in-frame clones appear in the TCRdb table, and some are missing; sequencing was by immunoSEQ multiplex PCR. In the table there are roughly 50,000 clones, just over 90% of which are singletons. Germline CDR1 is MNHEY and CDR2 is SVGEGT. The V end was cut by 2 bases, the J end by 6 bases, with 11 bases between. The CDR3 is 14 residues long. The chain is built from TRBV6-2 or TRBV6-3 and TRBJ1-5, with a tentative D call TRBD1 (5 bases). This receptor was obtained from a man younger than 40 with colorectal cancer. Material: PBMCs. The CDR3 sequence is CASSYPGRGQPQHF. CDR3 nucleotide sequence: TGTGCCAGCAGTTACCCCGGGAGGGGTCAGCCCCAGCATTTT.